The 20 T cell receptor beta chains below all came from one sample that was sequenced in a study of T cells in localized non-small cell lung cancer. Clones were read by immunoSEQ multiplex PCR, and TCRdb kept only the in-frame ones, dropping some. The sample comprises 23,000 or so clones, roughly 92% of which are singletons, and 2.5% to 3% rests with the top ten. Sequencing used peripheral blood, obtained before any cancer treatment. These receptors originate from a woman aged 40-69 years with stage I lung adenocarcinoma.

The chain joins TRBV4-1 to TRBJ2-3; 7 positions agree with TRBD2. The CDR3 contains 18 residues. CDR1 is MGHRA, CDR2 YSYEKL, per germline. Germline trimming cut 0 bases from V and 7 bases from J; bases unmatched to any gene: 16. The CDR3 here is CASSQETPQPQLAHTQYF. The CDR3, as DNA: TGCGCCAGCAGCCAAGAAACCCCCCAGCCCCAACTAGCGCATACGCAGTATTTT.

This chain links TRBV5-1 with TRBJ1-2, with TRBD1 matching over 9 bases. The CDR3 runs to 15 residues. Germline trimming cut 0 bases from V and 6 bases from J; bases unmatched to any gene: 6. Germline CDR1 is SGHRS and CDR2 is YFSETQ. CDR3 sequence (DNA): TGCGCCAGCAGCTTGGTCACAGGGGGCTCCGATGGCTACACCTTC. Translation gives CASSLVTGGSDGYTF. Based on the CDR3 plus reference TRBV5-1 and TRBJ1-2, the full variable domain is KAGVTQTPRYLIKTRGQQVTLSCSPISGHRSVSWYQQTPGQGLQFLFEYFSETQRNKGNFPGRFSGRQFSNSRSEMNVSTLELGDSALYLCASSLVTGGSDGYTFGSGTRLTVV.

The chain combines TRBV6-5 with TRBJ2-7, with D unclear. The V end was cut by 2 bases, the J end by 0 bases, with 8 bases between. Per germline, CDR1 MNHEY and CDR2 SVGAGI. This CDR3 is 14 amino acids long. CDR3 amino acids: CASSYPLHSYEQYF. The CDR3 coding sequence is TGTGCCAGCAGTTACCCCCTTCACTCCTACGAGCAGTACTTC.

The V gene is TRBV19, the J gene TRBJ2-5; D uncertain. In germline, CDR1 is LNHDA, CDR2 SQIVND (reference sequence). Trimming cost V 6 bases and J 5 bases, with 16 bases left between them. The CDR3 runs 14 residues. The chain's CDR3 is CASSTLASQETQYF. The DNA of the CDR3 is TGTGCCAGTAGCACCTTGGCGTCCCAGGAGACCCAGTACTTC.

The chain couples TRBV29-1 to TRBJ1-1, with D maybe TRBD1 (6 bases). This CDR3 is built from 13 residues. Germline CDR1 SQVTM, CDR2 ANQGSEA. The V end was cut by 6 bases, the J end by 1 base, with 12 bases between. The CDR3: CSVAQGQNTEAFF. CDR3 nucleotide sequence: TGCAGCGTGGCCCAGGGGCAGAACACTGAAGCTTTCTTT.

The chain carries TRBV19 and TRBJ2-2, with 8 bases identical to TRBD2. V trimming: 7 bases; J trimming: 3 bases; junction bases outside the gene matches: 7. The CDR3 has 15 amino acids. Germline V gene data show CDR1 as LNHDA and CDR2 as SQIVND (reference sequence). The CDR3 reads CASKVGLGDTGELFF. The CDR3 nucleotides are TGTGCCAGTAAAGTGGGACTAGGGGACACCGGGGAGCTGTTTTTT.

This clone was found once. The chain recombines TRBV19 with TRBJ1-1; 7 bases line up with TRBD1. Looked up from germline, CDR1 is LNHDA and CDR2 is SQIVND (reference sequence). J lost 1 base, V lost 7 bases, and 6 bases had no gene match. This CDR3 contains 14 residues. The CDR3 sequence: CASTKGASNTEAFF. CDR3 coding DNA: TGTGCCAGTACGAAGGGGGCTTCGAACACTGAAGCTTTCTTT.

This sequence joins TRBV28 and TRBJ1-4, with 7 bases matching TRBD1. Germline V gene sequence: CDR1 MDHEN, CDR2 SYDVKM. The CDR3 extends over 14 amino acids. V lost 6 bases to trimming and J lost 15 bases; unmatched junction nucleotides: 16. The CDR3 region is CASSAGQAGTVLFF. The CDR3 coding sequence is TGTGCCAGCAGCGCTGGACAGGCGGGGACAGTATTGTTTTTT.

The chain recombines TRBV5-1 with TRBJ2-1; D is possibly TRBD2 (6 bases). The CDR3 has 15 amino acids. Trimming took off 6 bases at V and 0 bases at J, with 13 bases between the two ends. Per the germline V gene, CDR1 is SGHRS and CDR2 is YFSETQ. In DNA form, the CDR3 reads TGCGCCAGCAAATCAGACGGGAGCTCCTACAATGAGCAGTTCTTC. This codes for CASKSDGSSYNEQFF.

A word on this clone: The junction does not match germline at one end; this may be a read error. V gene TRBV28 combines with J gene TRBJ1-2, with D tentatively TRBD1 (5 bases). Germline CDR1 reads MDHEN; CDR2 reads SYDVKM. This CDR3 is 14 amino acids long. CDR3 DNA sequence: TGTGCCAGCAAGCCCCTCGGGACCCTCAAGTATGGTCCTTTC. Encoded protein: CASKPLGTLKYGPF.

The gene calls are TRBV7-2 and TRBJ2-1, with a tentative D call TRBD2 (5 bases). CDR3 length: 18 residues. CDR1 SGHTA and CDR2 FQGNSA come from the germline V gene. V lost 5 bases and J lost 0, with 20 bases in between. The CDR3 nucleotides are TGTGCCAGCAGCCCACGCCAGGCGTCGGGGATCTCCTACAATGAGCAGTTCTTC. Translation: CASSPRQASGISYNEQFF.

This clone came up once. The V and J genes are TRBV6-1 and TRBJ1-4; D remains ambiguous. Germline CDR1 is MNHNS and CDR2 is SASEGT. Trimming took off 8 bases at V and 5 bases at J, with 6 bases between the two ends. The CDR3 runs to 11 residues. Here the CDR3 reads CASARNEKLFF. The CDR3 DNA reads TGTGCCAGCGCGAGAAATGAAAAACTGTTTTTT.

The rearrangement uses TRBV5-1 and TRBJ2-1; 7 bases match TRBD2. The trim removed 5 bases at V and 4 bases at J, leaving 6 bases unmatched. This CDR3 has 14 amino acids. The V gene's germline CDR1 is SGHRS and CDR2 YFSETQ. The CDR3 region has the DNA TGCGCCAGCAGGGGGAGCGGGGCTTACAATGAGCAGTTCTTC. It specifies CASRGSGAYNEQFF.

The CDR3 region has the DNA TGTGCCAGCAGCCAGCGGTGGGACACCTACGAGCAGTACTTC. As protein: CASSQRWDTYEQYF. The rearrangement joins TRBV5-5 to TRBJ2-7; weak D call: TRBD1 (6 bases). The CDR3 has 14 amino acids. Germline V CDR1 and CDR2: SGHKS, YYEKEE (reference sequence). The V and J ends lost 4 bases and 2 bases respectively, with 13 bases between them. Based on the CDR3 plus reference TRBV5-5 and TRBJ2-7, the full variable domain is DAGVTQSPTHLIKTRGQQVTLRCSPISGHKSVSWYQQVLGQGPQFIFQYYEKEERGRGNFPDRFSARQFPNYSSELNVNALLLGDSALYLCASSQRWDTYEQYFGPGTRLTVT.

The gene calls are TRBV9 and TRBJ2-2; TRBD2 agrees at 8 bases. Germline V gives CDR1 SGDLS, CDR2 YYNGEE. V was pared by 1 base and J by 1 base, with 6 bases of the junction left unmatched. This CDR3 comprises 17 residues. CDR3 sequence reads: CASSVSAGALNTGELFF. CDR3 nucleotides: TGTGCCAGCAGCGTATCAGCGGGAGCGTTGAACACCGGGGAGCTGTTTTTT. Full variable domain (remainder filled in from reference TRBV9 and TRBJ2-2): DSGVTQTPKHLITATGQRVTLRCSPRSGDLSVYWYQQSLDQGLQFLIQYYNGEERAKGNILERFSAQQFPDLHSELNLSSLELGDSALYFCASSVSAGALNTGELFFGEGSRLTVL.

The J gene is TRBJ2-7, the V gene TRBV5-1; weak D call: TRBD1 (5 bases). The germline V and J ends were trimmed by 0 bases and 7 bases, with 11 bases remaining between them. CDR1 SGHRS and CDR2 YFSETQ come from the germline V gene. The CDR3 is 13 residues long. The CDR3 is CASSLASGWEQYF. The DNA for the CDR3 is TGCGCCAGCAGCTTGGCCTCAGGGTGGGAGCAGTACTTC.

Here the CDR3 reads CASSTLVVSGKYF. The CDR3 nucleotides are TGTGCCAGCAGTACGTTGGTGGTCAGCGGAAAGTACTTC. The rearrangement joins TRBV28 to TRBJ2-7, with D possibly TRBD2 on 5 matching bases. Per the germline V gene, CDR1 is MDHEN and CDR2 is SYDVKM. V was clipped by 5 bases and J by 11 bases, with 19 bases between them. This CDR3 comprises 13 residues.

The chain carries TRBV6-6 and TRBJ2-1; no clear D gene. V lost 6 bases to trimming and J lost 3 bases, with 3 bases between them. CDR1 is MNHNY and CDR2 is SVGAGI in the germline V gene (reference sequence). The CDR3 is made up of 11 amino acids. The CDR3 sequence is CASRDYNEQFF. CDR3 bases: TGTGCCAGCAGGGACTACAATGAGCAGTTCTTC.

The rearrangement joins TRBV6-4 to TRBJ2-1; D gene uncertain. V was shortened by 4 bases and J by 0 bases, with 10 bases between the two germline ends. CDR3 length equals 15 residues. Germline CDR1 is MRHNA and CDR2 is SNTAGT. The CDR3 spells CASSADPTSYNEQFF. The CDR3 bases are TGTGCCAGCAGTGCCGACCCCACCTCCTACAATGAGCAGTTCTTC.

The rearrangement joins TRBV19 to TRBJ1-5; 7 bases align to TRBD1. The CDR3 runs to 17 residues. Germline V lookup: CDR1 LNHDA, CDR2 SQIVND (reference sequence). V shed 0 bases and J 9 bases; nucleotides not matched to a gene: 14. Here the CDR3 reads CASSIEGTVNRFWPQHF. The CDR3 bases are TGTGCCAGTAGTATAGAGGGGACAGTGAACAGGTTCTGGCCCCAGCATTTT.